This T cell receptor beta chain emerged from a study of CD8+CD57+ T cells in acquired aplastic anemia. The study profiled TCR beta VDJ and CDR3 using genomic DNA as template. MiXCR, applied by TCRdb to the reads, yields one record per CDR3 protein. The sample holds about 41,000 distinct CDR3 sequences, approximately 63% seen once. Patients picked for sequencing had shown CD8+CD57+ cell expansion detected by flow cytometry. Per the germline V gene, CDR1 is KGHDR and CDR2 is SFDVKD. V was clipped by 7 bases and J by 6 bases, with 17 bases between them. The CDR3 contains 15 residues. The sequenced sample consisted of sorted CD4+, CD8+, or CD8+CD57+ T cells (not recorded which) from PBMCs. This rearrangement joins TRBV24-1 to TRBJ2-2; D might be TRBD2 (6 bases). The receptor comes from a human donor with aplastic anemia. The CDR3 spells CATSAGPSVSGELFF. The CDR3 bases are TGTGCCACCAGCGCGGGACCTTCGGTTTCCGGGGAGCTGTTTTTT.